Sequencing of this T cell receptor (beta chain) was carried out in a study of beta chain features in type 1 diabetes. Across the whole study: The patients were much like the healthy donors in age, gender and cell yields. Findings and caveats of the study: Here, the possible influence of HLA type (on TCRB rearrangement) remained unresolved. Among patients with Type 1 diabetes, TCRB CDR3s were moderately but significantly shorter in every one of the four CD4+ subsets. Insertions at VDJ junctions were less frequent in type 1 diabetes patients. These patients also deleted more nucleotides at the same junctions.

Sequencing targeted expressed TCRB transcripts, as all isolated RNA had been reverse transcribed. Sequenced by immunoSEQ multiplex PCR; TCRdb stores in-frame clones only, minus some. The table lists 630,000 or so clones, around 15% of them singletons, with just under 0.04% in the top ten. Worth noting for this clone: Its antigen is still unknown.

This CDR3 spans 13 amino acids. Trimming cost V 5 bases and J 7 bases, with 15 bases left between them. Germline V gene sequence: CDR1 SGHTA, CDR2 FQGNSA. Post-sort purity exceeded 95% for all sorted populations. This chain uses TRBV7-2 with TRBJ2-7, with unresolved D. Sequenced sample: naive CD4+ T cells from blood. This TCR came from a man younger than 35 with type 1 diabetes. The CDR3 reads CASSVSFGREQYF. The CDR3 DNA reads as TGTGCCAGCAGCGTCAGCTTCGGACGGGAGCAGTACTTC.